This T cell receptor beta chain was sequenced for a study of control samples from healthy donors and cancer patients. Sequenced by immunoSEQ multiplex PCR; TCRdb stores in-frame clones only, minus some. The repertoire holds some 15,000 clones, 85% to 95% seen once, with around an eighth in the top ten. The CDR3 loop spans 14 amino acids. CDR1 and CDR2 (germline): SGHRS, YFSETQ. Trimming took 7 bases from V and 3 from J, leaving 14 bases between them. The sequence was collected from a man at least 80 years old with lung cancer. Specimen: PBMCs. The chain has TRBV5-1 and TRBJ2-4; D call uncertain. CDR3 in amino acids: CASAPRVGKNIQYF. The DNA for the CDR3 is TGCGCCAGCGCCCCCCGCGTGGGCAAAAACATTCAGTACTTC.